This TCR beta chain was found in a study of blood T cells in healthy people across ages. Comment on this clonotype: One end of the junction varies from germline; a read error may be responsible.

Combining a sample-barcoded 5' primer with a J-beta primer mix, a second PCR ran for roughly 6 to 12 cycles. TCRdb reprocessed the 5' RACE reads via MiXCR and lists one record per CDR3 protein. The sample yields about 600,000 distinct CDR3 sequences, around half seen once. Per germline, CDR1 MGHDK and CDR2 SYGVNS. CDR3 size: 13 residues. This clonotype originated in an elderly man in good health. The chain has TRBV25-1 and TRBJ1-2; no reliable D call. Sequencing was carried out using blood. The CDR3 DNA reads TGTGCCAGCAGTGGGGTGGGTTACTACGGCTACACCTTC. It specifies CASSGVGYYGYTF.